This T cell receptor (beta chain) is drawn from a study of PD-1 blockade in classical Hodgkin lymphoma. Study-wide points: CD4+ TCR diversity, unlike CD8+, rose significantly by C4D1.

Produced via immunoSEQ multiplex PCR; TCRdb's table is partial and in-frame only. In the table there are roughly 52,000 clones, about 89% of which are singletons. Worth noting for this clone: Its antigen is unidentified.

This CDR3 is 17 amino acids long. Germline assignment: CDR1 SGHAT and CDR2 FQNNGV. V was clipped by 1 base and J by 0 bases, with 16 bases between them. As to time point: cycle 4 day 1 (C4D1), after five to seven weeks of nivolumab. Following autologous stem cell transplantation, relapse occurred in every patient, and exposure to brentuximab vedotin varied. This specimen consisted of peripheral blood mononuclear cells (PBMCs), obtained before the fourth cycle of nivolumab. The chain links TRBV11-2 to TRBJ2-7; a possible D gene is TRBD1 (6 bases). This receptor was taken from a human donor with classical Hodgkin lymphoma. The CDR3 DNA reads as TGTGCCAGCAGCTTAGGCCGACGAACAGGGAGCTCCTACGAGCAGTACTTC. This codes for CASSLGRRTGSSYEQYF.